These 28 T cell receptor beta chains share one sample of origin, sequenced in a study of technical replicates of blood from several donors. Generated by immunoSEQ multiplex PCR, the TCRdb table keeps only in-frame clones and is missing some. The sample lists roughly 80,000 clones, about 89% occurring once. The sequencing sample was made of T cells isolated from PBMCs. The receptors were sampled from a human donor in good health.

The rearrangement uses TRBV7-3 and TRBJ2-1; 8 bases match TRBD1. This CDR3 is 16 amino acids long. Germline lookup yields CDR1 SGHTA and CDR2 FQGTGA. After removal of 4 bases from V and 0 bases from J, the junction contained 5 bases not matched to a gene. The CDR3 region has the DNA TGTGCCAGCAGCTCGACAGGGGTTAGCTCCTACAATGAGCAGTTCTTC. It specifies CASSSTGVSSYNEQFF.

This clone appeared a single time. The V call is TRBV6-6, the J call TRBJ2-5, with a tentative D call TRBD2 (6 bases). Trimming took 10 bases from V and 2 from J, leaving 17 bases between them. The CDR3 contains 14 residues. CDR1 and CDR2 from the germline V gene are MNHNY and SVGAGI (reference sequence). CDR3 amino acids: CATSATGRQETQYF. CDR3 DNA: TGTGCCACCTCGGCAACCGGGAGACAAGAGACCCAGTACTTC.

The V call is TRBV6-1, the J call TRBJ2-3, with D maybe TRBD1 (6 bases). V gave up 11 bases and J gave up 0 bases, with 18 bases separating them. CDR1 and CDR2 from the germline V gene are MNHNS and SASEGT. CDR3 length: 15 amino acids. The CDR3 loop is CAGGRGGTSTDTQYF. Here the CDR3 DNA reads TGTGCCGGGGGTAGAGGGGGAACTAGCACAGATACGCAGTATTTT.

This clone showed up just once. This chain links TRBV21-1 with TRBJ1-5; the D call TRBD1 from the table was never checked on the DNA. TRBV21-1 is an annotated pseudogene. The CDR3 is made up of 13 amino acids. CDR3: CASRRRDNQPQHF. The CDR3 DNA is TGTGCCAGCAGGCGCAGGGATAATCAGCCCCAGCATTTT.

The chain couples TRBV2 to TRBJ2-1; 13 bases fit TRBD2. Germline V gene lookup returns CDR1 SNHLY and CDR2 FYNNEI. The CDR3 contains 15 residues. The junction had 7 bases not matched to a gene; V was cut back by 4 bases and J by 10 bases. The CDR3 loop reads CASSVLAGGGREQFF. The CDR3 DNA sequence: TGTGCCAGCAGTGTACTAGCGGGAGGGGGGAGGGAGCAGTTCTTC.

This clone has a single count. The chain couples TRBV6-5 to TRBJ2-2; a weak D match, TRBD2 (6 bases). Germline lookup yields CDR1 MNHEY and CDR2 SVGAGI. V was pared by 6 bases and J by 6 bases, with 14 bases between. The CDR3 has 14 residues. CDR3 sequence reads: CASRASALAGELFF. In DNA form, the CDR3 reads TGTGCCAGCAGGGCTAGCGCCTTGGCCGGGGAGCTGTTTTTT.

This clone was seen a handful of times. This chain uses TRBV29-1 with TRBJ1-1; D uncertain. There are 12 residues in the CDR3. Germline-derived CDR1 and CDR2 are SQVTM and ANQGSEA. Deletions cut 2 bases from V and 0 bases from J, with 4 bases between. The CDR3 loop is CSVESLNTEAFF. CDR3 DNA sequence: TGCAGCGTTGAAAGCTTGAACACTGAAGCTTTCTTT. Variable domain in full (rest from reference TRBV29-1 and TRBJ1-1): SAVISQKPSRDICQRGTSLTIQCQVDSQVTMMFWYRQQPGQSLTLIATANQGSEATYESGFVIDKFPISRPNLTFSTLTVSNMSPEDSSIYLCSVESLNTEAFFGQGTRLTVV.

This rearrangement joins TRBV10-3 to TRBJ2-1, with D hard to call. CDR1 and CDR2 (germline): ENHRY, SYGVKD. The CDR3 consists of 14 residues. Trimming shortened V by 0 bases and J by 5 bases, and 8 bases separated the two germline ends. The CDR3 DNA follows: TGTGCCATCAGTGAGTCAATGGGCAACAATGAGCAGTTCTTC. Translated, it gives CAISESMGNNEQFF.

V is TRBV29-1 and J is TRBJ2-3, with no clear D. V was clipped by 6 bases and J by 0 bases, with 4 bases between them. The CDR3 sequence is 11 residues long. Germline V lookup: CDR1 SQVTM, CDR2 ANQGSEA. The CDR3 loop reads CSVTSTDTQYF. The DNA for the CDR3 is TGCAGCGTAACTAGCACAGATACGCAGTATTTT.

Turning to this clone: One junction end does not reproduce the germline sequence, and a read error may be involved. The V call is TRBV19, the J call TRBJ1-5, with a tentative D call TRBD1 (5 bases). Looked up from germline, CDR1 is LNHDA and CDR2 is SQIVND (reference sequence). The CDR3 runs 14 residues. The CDR3 DNA reads TGTGCCAGTAAAGTCGGGCAGGGCAAACAGCCCCAGCATTTT. This sequence encodes CASKVGQGKQPQHF.

V gene TRBV4-3 combines with J gene TRBJ2-2; maybe TRBD1 (6 bases). Trimming shortened V by 5 bases and J by 1 base, and 8 bases separated the two germline ends. Germline-derived CDR1 and CDR2 are LGHNA and YSLEER. The CDR3 has 14 residues. CDR3 region: CASSSQGNTGELFF. CDR3 bases: TGCGCCAGCAGCTCACAGGGGAACACCGGGGAGCTGTTTTTT.

The J gene is TRBJ2-7, the V gene TRBV27, with D uncertain. Trimming left V 7 bases short and J 2 bases short, with 15 bases between. This CDR3 comprises 14 residues. CDR1 and CDR2 from the germline V gene are MNHEY and SMNVEV (reference sequence). CDR3 amino acids: CASNPRIRPYEQYF. The CDR3 DNA reads as TGTGCCAGCAACCCGAGGATCCGGCCCTACGAGCAGTACTTC.

The chain recombines TRBV19 with TRBJ2-7; D is possibly TRBD1 (6 bases). V lost 5 bases and J lost 3, with 14 bases in between. CDR1 is LNHDA, CDR2 SQIVND, per germline (reference sequence). CDR3 length: 14 residues. The CDR3 is CASSSTGIVYEQYF. The CDR3 DNA sequence: TGTGCCAGTAGTTCTACAGGGATTGTCTACGAGCAGTACTTC. Using reference TRBV19 and TRBJ2-7 for the parts outside the CDR3, the full variable domain is DGGITQSPKYLFRKEGQNVTLSCEQNLNHDAMYWYRQDPGQGLRLIYYSQIVNDFQKGDIAEGYSVSREKKESFPLTVTSAQKNPTAFYLCASSSTGIVYEQYFGPGTRLTVT.

V usage is TRBV28 and J usage is TRBJ2-5; 9 bases map to TRBD1. The V gene's germline CDR1 is MDHEN and CDR2 SYDVKM. After removal of 6 bases from V and 4 bases from J, the junction contained 3 bases not matched to a gene. CDR3 length equals 13 residues. CDR3 residues: CASSPGQGETQYF. For the CDR3, the DNA is TGTGCCAGCAGCCCGGGACAGGGAGAGACCCAGTACTTC.

The count of this clone is one. The chain couples TRBV7-8 to TRBJ2-3, with 13 bases fitting TRBD2. The J segment lost 2 bases and the V segment lost 3 bases, leaving 2 bases of the junction unmatched. CDR1 is SGHVS and CDR2 is FQNEAQ in the germline V gene. CDR3 length equals 16 residues. The CDR3 DNA is TGTGCCAGCAGCTTTACTAGCGGGAGGGACACAGATACGCAGTATTTT. Encoded protein: CASSFTSGRDTDTQYF. The variable domain in full, completed from reference TRBV7-8 and TRBJ2-3, reads GAGVSQSPRYKVAKRGQDVALRCDPISGHVSLFWYQQALGQGPEFLTYFQNEAQLDKSGLPSDRFFAERPEGSVSTLKIQRTQQEDSAVYLCASSFTSGRDTDTQYFGPGTRLTVL.

The V gene is TRBV19, the J gene TRBJ1-5; D remains unclear. V was pared by 7 bases and J by 0 bases, with 16 bases between. The CDR3 is made up of 16 amino acids. Germline CDR1 LNHDA, CDR2 SQIVND (reference sequence). The CDR3 DNA reads as TGTGCCAGTATCGGGAGGGAAGGTTATAGCAATCAGCCCCAGCATTTT. Its translation is CASIGREGYSNQPQHF.

This clone showed up just once. Written as DNA, the CDR3 is TGTGCCAGCAGCTTTGTATCGGGACTAGCTAACCCCGGGGAGCTGTTTTTT. Amino acids: CASSFVSGLANPGELFF. The gene calls are TRBV12-1 and TRBJ2-2; the D call in the table, TRBD2, was not verified against the DNA. TRBV12-1 is a listed pseudogene. CDR3 length: 17 residues.

This clone was observed once. V and J are TRBV2 and TRBJ2-7, with 7 bases identical to TRBD1. The germline V gene has CDR1 SNHLY and CDR2 FYNNEI. The CDR3 length is 14 residues. V dropped 4 bases and J dropped 0; count of bases not matched to a gene: 3. As DNA, the CDR3 is TGTGCCAGCAGTGTGGGGGACAGCTCCTACGAGCAGTACTTC. Its protein product is CASSVGDSSYEQYF. Using reference TRBV2 and TRBJ2-7 for the parts outside the CDR3, the full variable domain is EPEVTQTPSHQVTQMGQEVILRCVPISNHLYFYWYRQILGQKVEFLVSFYNNEISEKSEIFDDQFSVERPDGSNFTLKIRSTKLEDSAMYFCASSVGDSSYEQYFGPGTRLTVT.

J is TRBJ2-3 and V is TRBV27; 9 bases match TRBD2. The CDR3 is 17 amino acids. The trim removed 7 bases at V and 2 bases at J, leaving 13 bases unmatched. Germline assignment: CDR1 MNHEY and CDR2 SMNVEV (reference sequence). CDR3 amino acids: CASKKISGRLNTDTQYF. The CDR3 region has the DNA TGTGCCAGCAAGAAAATTAGCGGGAGACTGAACACAGATACGCAGTATTTT.

V and J are TRBV27 and TRBJ2-5; perhaps TRBD2 as D (5 bases). Between the trimmed V and J ends, which lost 3 bases and 4 bases, there was a span of 15 bases. The CDR3 is made up of 15 amino acids. Germline V CDR1 and CDR2: MNHEY, SMNVEV (reference sequence). CDR3 protein: CASSLNRLEGETQYF. CDR3 bases: TGTGCCAGCAGTTTGAATCGTCTTGAGGGAGAGACCCAGTACTTC.

V is TRBV5-5 and J is TRBJ1-2; 9 bases are shared with TRBD1. V shed 4 bases, J shed 6 bases, and the junction held 10 bases outside the gene matches. The CDR3 totals 15 residues. CDR1 and CDR2 from the germline V gene are SGHKS and YYEKEE (reference sequence). CDR3 protein: CASSETPGQGNGYTF. CDR3 coding DNA: TGTGCCAGCAGCGAAACACCGGGACAGGGAAATGGCTACACCTTC.

The chain employs TRBV19 and TRBJ2-5, with TRBD1 identical over 7 bases. CDR1 is LNHDA, CDR2 SQIVND, per germline (reference sequence). V shed 5 bases, J shed 2 bases, and the junction held 2 bases outside the gene matches. This CDR3 region has 13 residues. The CDR3: CASSGDRQETQYF. The CDR3 coding sequence is TGTGCCAGTAGTGGGGACAGACAAGAGACCCAGTACTTC. The variable domain in full, with the rest retrieved from reference TRBV19 and TRBJ2-5, is DGGITQSPKYLFRKEGQNVTLSCEQNLNHDAMYWYRQDPGQGLRLIYYSQIVNDFQKGDIAEGYSVSREKKESFPLTVTSAQKNPTAFYLCASSGDRQETQYFGPGTRLLVL.

This clone appeared a few times. The CDR3 nucleotides read TGTGCCAGCAGCCCTCGGGGGCGGGGGACTGAAGCTTTCTTT. Translation: CASSPRGRGTEAFF. The V and J genes are TRBV11-2 and TRBJ1-1; weak D call: TRBD1 (6 bases). Germline V gene sequence: CDR1 SGHAT, CDR2 FQNNGV. There are 14 residues in the CDR3. Trimming pared 5 bases from V and 5 bases from J, leaving 15 bases between.

The rearrangement links TRBV27 to TRBJ1-1, with TRBD1 matching 7 bases. The V gene's germline CDR1 is MNHEY and CDR2 SMNVEV (reference sequence). V was clipped by 3 bases and J by 4 bases; unmatched bases: 5. The CDR3 spans 14 residues. CDR3 DNA: TGTGCCAGCAGTTTGACAGGGAGTCTCACTGAAGCTTTCTTT. Translation: CASSLTGSLTEAFF.

The chain links TRBV9 to TRBJ2-4, with 9 nucleotides matching TRBD1. This CDR3 is 16 amino acids long. After removal of 1 base from V and 0 bases from J, the junction contained 2 bases not matched to a gene. CDR1 and CDR2 (germline): SGDLS, YYNGEE. The CDR3 region has the DNA TGTGCCAGCAGCGTAACAGGGGGCCTAGCCAAAAACATTCAGTACTTC. Its translation is CASSVTGGLAKNIQYF.

The rearrangement uses TRBV25-1 and TRBJ1-2; D gene unclear. Germline V gives CDR1 MGHDK, CDR2 SYGVNS. The ends were cut back, 1 base at V and 8 bases at J, with 17 bases in the middle. The CDR3 has 15 residues. The CDR3 protein is CASSELEGTLAGYTF. The CDR3, as DNA: TGTGCCAGCAGTGAATTAGAGGGAACGCTGGCAGGCTACACCTTC.

The chain uses TRBV7-3 and TRBJ2-3; D is uncertain. The ends were cut back, 2 bases at V and 3 bases at J, with 6 bases in the middle. Germline loops: CDR1 SGHTA, CDR2 FQGTGA. The CDR3 contains 13 residues. The CDR3 loop reads CASSLPSTDTQYF. The DNA of the CDR3 is TGTGCCAGCAGCTTACCCAGTACAGATACGCAGTATTTT.

The chain joins TRBV4-2 to TRBJ1-4; 8 bases map to TRBD1. Germline V lookup: CDR1 LGHNA, CDR2 YNFKEQ. The CDR3 totals 15 residues. The junction had 1 base not matched to a gene; V was cut back by 2 bases and J by 2 bases. CDR3 nucleotide sequence: TGTGCCAGCAGCCAAACAGGGGGGACTAATGAAAAACTGTTTTTT. Encoded protein: CASSQTGGTNEKLFF.